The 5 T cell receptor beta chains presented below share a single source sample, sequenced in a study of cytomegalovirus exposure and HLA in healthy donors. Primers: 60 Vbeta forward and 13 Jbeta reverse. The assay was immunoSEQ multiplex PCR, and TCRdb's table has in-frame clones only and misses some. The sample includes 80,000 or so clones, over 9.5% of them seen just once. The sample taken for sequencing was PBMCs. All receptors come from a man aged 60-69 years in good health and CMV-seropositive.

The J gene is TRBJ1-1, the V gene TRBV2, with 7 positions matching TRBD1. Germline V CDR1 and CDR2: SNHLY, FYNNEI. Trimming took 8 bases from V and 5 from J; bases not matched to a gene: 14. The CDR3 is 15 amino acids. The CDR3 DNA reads TGTGCCAGCCAATCCCCGACAGGGAAGGGGACTGAAGCTTTCTTT. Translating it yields CASQSPTGKGTEAFF.

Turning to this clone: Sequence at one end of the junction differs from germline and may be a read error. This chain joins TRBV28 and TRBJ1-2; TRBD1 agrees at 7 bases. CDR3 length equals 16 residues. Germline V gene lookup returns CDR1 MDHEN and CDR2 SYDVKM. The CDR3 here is CANSLLGTVNNYGYTF. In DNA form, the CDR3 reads TGTGCCAACAGTTTACTTGGGACAGTGAATAACTATGGCTACACCTTC.

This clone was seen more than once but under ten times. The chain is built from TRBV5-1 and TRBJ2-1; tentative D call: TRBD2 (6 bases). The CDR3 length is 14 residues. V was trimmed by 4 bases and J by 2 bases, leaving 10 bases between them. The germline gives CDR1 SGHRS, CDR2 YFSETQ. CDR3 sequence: CASSNSGTYNEQFF. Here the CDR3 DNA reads TGCGCCAGCAGCAATAGCGGAACCTACAATGAGCAGTTCTTC.

CDR3 bases: TGCAGCGTTGGGCAACAGACTGAAGCTTTCTTT. It yields the protein CSVGQQTEAFF. The rearrangement uses TRBV29-1 and TRBJ1-1; D is ambiguous. V gave up 4 bases and J gave up 5 bases, with 8 bases separating them. Germline V lookup: CDR1 SQVTM, CDR2 ANQGSEA. The CDR3 extends over 11 amino acids. Based on the CDR3 plus reference TRBV29-1 and TRBJ1-1, the full variable domain is SAVISQKPSRDICQRGTSLTIQCQVDSQVTMMFWYRQQPGQSLTLIATANQGSEATYESGFVIDKFPISRPNLTFSTLTVSNMSPEDSSIYLCSVGQQTEAFFGQGTRLTVV.

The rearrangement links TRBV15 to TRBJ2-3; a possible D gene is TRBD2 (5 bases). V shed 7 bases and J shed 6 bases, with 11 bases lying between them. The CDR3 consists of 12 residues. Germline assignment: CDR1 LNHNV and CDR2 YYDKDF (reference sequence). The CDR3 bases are TGTGCCACCAACCGAGGAGGCGATACGCAGTATTTT. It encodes CATNRGGDTQYF.